The table lists the clone carrying this T cell receptor (beta chain) with a count of one. This entry belongs to a study of beta chain features in type 1 diabetes. The authors took one heparinised blood draw, averaging roughly 120 mL, from each donor. In all sorted populations, purity surpassed 98%. Reverse transcription of all isolated RNA meant that expressed TCRB transcripts were sequenced. The repertoire was sequenced with immunoSEQ multiplex PCR; TCRdb's copy has only in-frame clones and lacks some. This repertoire shows some 150,000 clones, over 9.5% found once; its top ten account for approximately 1.3%. V was clipped by 6 bases and J by 2 bases; unmatched bases: 13. The CDR3 totals 16 residues. Germline CDR1 and CDR2: LNHDA and SQIVND (reference sequence).

The clonotype comes from a man younger than 35 in good health. Sequencing was performed on naive CD4+ T cells from blood. This sequence joins TRBV19 and TRBJ2-7, with 7 positions matching TRBD1. The CDR3 is CASSKTHRDRTYEQYF. In DNA form, the CDR3 reads TGTGCCAGTAGCAAGACCCACCGGGACAGAACCTACGAGCAGTACTTC.